The clone carrying this T cell receptor beta chain turned up a few times. Its antigen is unknown. This entry is derived from a study of post-analysis software for immune sequencing data. Carried by the TCR beta cDNA libraries were unique molecular identifiers. Between roughly 1 and 10 million T cells gave rise to some 470,000 cDNA molecules. TCRdb called the PCR reads again in MiXCR, with one record for every CDR3 protein. Among around 500,000 distinct CDR3 sequences listed, around 31% were seen once. The study, taken as a whole, reports: TRBV segments more frequent in patients than in controls numbered roughly five and included TRBV5-6, TRBV5-1 and TRBV20-1. Multiple sclerosis was associated with a significant reduction in normalized Chao1 diversity relative to controls.

Trimming pared 5 bases from V and 8 bases from J, leaving 16 bases between. CDR3 length: 14 residues. Per germline, CDR1 SGHTA and CDR2 FQGNSA. Sequences were obtained from blood. This clonotype was obtained from a girl aged 2-17 years with multiple sclerosis. The rearrangement joins TRBV7-2 to TRBJ2-1, with a possible D match to TRBD2 (6 bases). This CDR3 reads CASSQRTMGDEQFF. The DNA of the CDR3 is TGTGCCAGCAGCCAAAGGACTATGGGCGATGAGCAGTTCTTC. Combining the CDR3 with reference TRBV7-2 and TRBJ2-1 gives the whole variable domain GAGVSQSPSNKVTEKGKDVELRCDPISGHTALYWYRQSLGQGLEFLIYFQGNSAPDKSGLPSDRFSAERTGGSVSTLTIQRTQQEDSAVYLCASSQRTMGDEQFFGPGTRLTVL.